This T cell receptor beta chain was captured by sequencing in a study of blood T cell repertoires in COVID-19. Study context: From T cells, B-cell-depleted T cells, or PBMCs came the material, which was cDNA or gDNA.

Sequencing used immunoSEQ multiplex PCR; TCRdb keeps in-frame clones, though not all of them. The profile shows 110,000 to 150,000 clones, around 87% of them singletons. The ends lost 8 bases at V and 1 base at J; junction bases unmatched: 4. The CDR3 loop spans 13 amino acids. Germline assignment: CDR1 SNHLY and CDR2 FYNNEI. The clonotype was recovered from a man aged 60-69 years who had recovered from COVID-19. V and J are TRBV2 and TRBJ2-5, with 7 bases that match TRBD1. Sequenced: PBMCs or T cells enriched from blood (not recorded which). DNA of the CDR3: TGTGCCAGCTCGGGACAGCGCCAAGAGACCCAGTACTTC. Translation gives CASSGQRQETQYF.